The clone carrying this TCR beta chain was picked up many times. Noted time point: healthy volunteer bleed at 6 weeks. Researchers extracted total RNA from unfractionated whole blood. The record originates from a study of human T cells and chemical hapten exposure. TCRdb re-analysed the RACE reads in MiXCR, keeping a single row per CDR3 protein. The table lists under 50,000 distinct CDR3 sequences, 3% to 4% of them singletons. The CDR3 is 17 residues long. V trimming: 5 bases; J trimming: 8 bases; junction bases outside the gene matches: 14. Sequenced sample: whole blood. The sequence was collected from a human donor in good health. Some clones in this sample may be carry-over from other donors' samples. This rearrangement joins TRBV12-3 or TRBV12-4 to TRBJ1-4; 10 bases agree with TRBD1. The CDR3 bases are TGTGCCAGCAGTCGGGGGGGACAGGGGACGGGGGGAGAAAAACTGTTTTTT. Protein: CASSRGGQGTGGEKLFF.